One and the same sample provided the 12 T cell receptor beta chains below, sequenced in a study of T cells in Graves' hyperthyroidism and ophthalmopathy. It was RNA transcripts that yielded the amplified TCR beta CDR3 regions. The HTBI primer set served for first-round RT-PCR of the TCR CDR3. TCRdb re-analysed the multiplex PCR reads in MiXCR, keeping a single row per CDR3 protein. Here the sample spans more than 500,000 distinct CDR3 sequences, roughly 14% being singletons. The sample taken for sequencing was blood. The receptors were sampled from a woman in her thirties or forties with Graves' ophthalmopathy.

The chain couples TRBV12-3 or TRBV12-4 to TRBJ2-7; 8 positions agree with TRBD2. V shed 6 bases, J shed 2 bases, and the junction held 12 bases outside the gene matches. The CDR3 contains 16 residues. This chain's CDR3 is CASSPSGGRSPYEQYF. For the CDR3, the DNA is TGTGCCAGCAGCCCCTCTGGCGGGAGGTCCCCCTACGAGCAGTACTTC.

This clonotype occurred many times. The V gene is TRBV7-2, the J gene TRBJ2-7; 8 bases agree with TRBD2. Looked up from germline, CDR1 is SGHTA and CDR2 is FQGNSA. The CDR3 contains 15 residues. The ends lost 1 base at V and 3 bases at J; junction bases unmatched: 5. The CDR3, as DNA: TGTGCCAGCAGCTTAGGGGCGGGGGGACGCTACGAGCAGTACTTC. This sequence encodes CASSLGAGGRYEQYF. The whole variable domain, remainder taken from reference TRBV7-2 and TRBJ2-7, is GAGVSQSPSNKVTEKGKDVELRCDPISGHTALYWYRQSLGQGLEFLIYFQGNSAPDKSGLPSDRFSAERTGGSVSTLTIQRTQQEDSAVYLCASSLGAGGRYEQYFGPGTRLTVT.

The J gene is TRBJ2-7, the V gene TRBV6-1; maybe TRBD2 (5 bases). The CDR3 is 13 residues long. V dropped 2 bases and J dropped 6 bases, with 11 bases sitting between them. Looked up from germline, CDR1 is MNHNS and CDR2 is SASEGT. In DNA, the CDR3 is TGTGCCAGCAGTGAATATGACTACCCCGAGCAGTACTTC. Translated: CASSEYDYPEQYF.

The rearrangement links TRBV29-1 to TRBJ2-2; D is perhaps TRBD1 or TRBD2 (5 bases each). CDR3 length equals 14 residues. Trimming stripped 6 bases from V and 4 bases from J, with 15 bases between. From germline, CDR1 is SQVTM and CDR2 ANQGSEA. This chain's CDR3 is CSVTLGTPTGELFF. As DNA, the CDR3 is TGCAGCGTGACTCTCGGGACCCCCACCGGGGAGCTGTTTTTT.

There are many counts of this clonotype. The rearrangement joins TRBV15 to TRBJ2-2; D is possibly TRBD2 (6 bases). CDR1 is LNHNV and CDR2 is YYDKDF in the germline V gene (reference sequence). The CDR3 runs 15 residues. Between the trimmed V and J ends, which lost 5 bases and 6 bases, there was a span of 16 bases. CDR3 sequence: CATSSSLALAGELFF. Here the CDR3 DNA reads TGTGCCACCAGCTCCTCGCTAGCGCTGGCCGGGGAGCTGTTTTTT.

This clonotype appeared a few times. The V gene is TRBV15, the J gene TRBJ1-5; a possible D gene is TRBD1 (6 bases). Germline V CDR1 and CDR2: LNHNV, YYDKDF (reference sequence). The CDR3 has 17 residues. The V gene lost 1 base and the J gene lost 4 bases, with 17 bases spanning the gap. CDR3 in DNA: TGTGCCACCAGCAGAGGTTTAGCCGGGACAAGAAATCAGCCCCAGCATTTT. Amino acids: CATSRGLAGTRNQPQHF.

In its sample, this clonotype was seen many times. The CDR3 reads CASGLAGVNYEQYF. CDR3 DNA: TGTGCTAGTGGTCTTGCGGGGGTTAACTACGAGCAGTACTTC. The gene calls are TRBV12-5 and TRBJ2-7; 7 nucleotides match TRBD2. Germline assignment: CDR1 LGHNT and CDR2 FRNRAP. The CDR3 has 14 amino acids. With V trimmed by 5 bases and J by 3 bases, 7 bases remained unmatched.

In this sample, this clonotype turned up many times. The J gene is TRBJ1-5, the V gene TRBV6-2 or TRBV6-3; D gene uncertain. The V and J ends lost 2 bases and 2 bases respectively, with 10 bases between them. CDR3 length equals 15 residues. Germline CDR1 and CDR2: MNHEY and SVGEGT. CDR3 nucleotide sequence: TGTGCCAGCAGTTACGGGTTTCGTGGCAATCAGCCCCAGCATTTT. Protein product: CASSYGFRGNQPQHF.

The table lists this clonotype with a few counts. This may stem from a read error, because a much larger clone lies one nucleotide away. The chain couples TRBV11-3 to TRBJ2-7, with 10 bases matching TRBD2. CDR3 length: 15 amino acids. With 5 bases clipped from V and 3 bases from J, the junction kept 7 bases outside the gene matches. Germline CDR1 is SGHNT and CDR2 is YENEEA. CDR3 nucleotide sequence: TGTGCCAGCAGCCCCCTGGGACTAGCGAACTACGAGCAGTACTTC. As protein: CASSPLGLANYEQYF.

This clonotype came up many times. The chain combines TRBV13 with TRBJ1-1; D is undetermined. Germline assignment: CDR1 PRHDT and CDR2 FYEKMQ (reference sequence). CDR3 length: 14 residues. Trimming cost V 4 bases and J 4 bases, with 13 bases left between them. CDR3 sequence (DNA): TGTGCCAGCAGCTCGAGTGCCTTAAGCACTGAAGCTTTCTTT. Translated, it gives CASSSSALSTEAFF.

This clonotype was seen at least ten times. The rearrangement uses TRBV7-2 and TRBJ2-5; 7 bases agree with TRBD2. The germline CDR1 and CDR2 sequences are SGHTA and FQGNSA. The CDR3 extends over 14 amino acids. V gave up 1 base and J gave up 5 bases; unmatched junction bases: 4. CDR3 protein: CASSLGGGVETQYF. The CDR3 DNA sequence: TGTGCCAGCAGCTTAGGGGGGGGAGTCGAGACCCAGTACTTC.

A few counts support this clonotype. J is TRBJ1-1 and V is TRBV4-3; D uncertain. Germline CDR1 is LGHNA and CDR2 is YSLEER. This CDR3 region has 13 residues. Trimming removed 1 base at V and 7 bases at J, with 10 bases between. The CDR3 reads CASSQASTDEAFF. CDR3 in DNA: TGCGCCAGCAGCCAAGCTTCGACGGATGAAGCTTTCTTT.